This passage covers 25 T cell receptor beta chains from one sample sequenced in a study of shared clonotypes between healthy human individuals. Produced via immunoSEQ multiplex PCR; TCRdb's table is partial and in-frame only. The data contain some 1,400,000 clones, approximately 97% of them singletons. The sample taken for sequencing was naive CD4+ T cells sorted from blood. Noted subset: CD45RA+ positively selected. The receptors were gathered from a young man in good health.

This rearrangement joins TRBV4-1 to TRBJ2-1, with D hard to call. CDR1 is MGHRA and CDR2 is YSYEKL in the germline V gene. The CDR3 runs 15 residues. V lost 1 base and J 8 bases, leaving 15 bases between the germline ends. The CDR3 protein is CASSQGYTPTDEQFF. Written as DNA, the CDR3 is TGCGCCAGCAGCCAAGGGTACACTCCCACCGATGAGCAGTTCTTC.

The DNA of the CDR3 is TGTGCCAGCAGTCCCCGGGAGGGCCCGCATGAGCAGTTCTTC. It specifies CASSPREGPHEQFF. The chain employs TRBV6-6 and TRBJ2-1, with 8 bases lining up with TRBD2. The CDR3 extends over 14 amino acids. Per the germline V gene, CDR1 is MNHNY and CDR2 is SVGAGI (reference sequence). With V trimmed by 5 bases and J by 8 bases, 8 bases remained unmatched.

This clone was found once. The chain recombines TRBV7-2 with TRBJ2-5; 9 bases map to TRBD2. This CDR3 contains 14 residues. The V and J ends lost 1 base and 7 bases, in that order; junction bases with no gene match: 4. Per the germline V gene, CDR1 is SGHTA and CDR2 is FQGNSA. CDR3 in DNA: TGTGCCAGCAGCTTAGACCCAGCGGGAGGGACCCAGTACTTC. As protein: CASSLDPAGGTQYF.

This chain connects TRBV5-4 to TRBJ2-3, with a weak D call TRBD2 (6 bases). Per the germline V gene, CDR1 is SGHNT and CDR2 is YYREEE (reference sequence). The CDR3 totals 17 residues. V was shortened by 4 bases and J by 0 bases, with 18 bases between the two germline ends. The chain's CDR3 is CASSLGGSVTSTDTQYF. For the CDR3, the DNA is TGTGCCAGCAGCCTGGGGGGTAGCGTCACTAGCACAGATACGCAGTATTTT.

The V gene is TRBV11-3, the J gene TRBJ1-5, with TRBD1 as a possible D gene (6 bases). The CDR3 is made up of 16 amino acids. Trimming left V 0 bases short and J 6 bases short, with 15 bases between. Germline loops: CDR1 SGHNT, CDR2 YENEEA. CDR3 loop: CASSLDKAGAGQPQHF. In DNA, the CDR3 is TGTGCCAGCAGCTTAGATAAGGCAGGGGCCGGTCAGCCCCAGCATTTT. Full variable domain (missing parts from reference TRBV11-3 and TRBJ1-5): EAGVVQSPRYKIIEKKQPVAFWCNPISGHNTLYWYLQNLGQGPELLIRYENEEAVDDSQLPKDRFSAERLKGVDSTLKIQPAELGDSAVYLCASSLDKAGAGQPQHFGDGTRLSIL.

The chain couples TRBV5-4 to TRBJ2-3; D may be TRBD2 (6 bases). Germline V lookup: CDR1 SGHNT, CDR2 YYREEE (reference sequence). V was pared by 4 bases and J by 9 bases, with 15 bases between. The CDR3 runs to 13 residues. The CDR3 region is CASSGGSGYTQYF. CDR3 DNA: TGTGCCAGCAGCGGGGGAAGCGGGTACACGCAGTATTTT.

The chain is built from TRBV7-2 and TRBJ2-5, with D uncertain. Germline V gene lookup returns CDR1 SGHTA and CDR2 FQGNSA. V was pared by 5 bases and J by 5 bases, with 21 bases between. The CDR3 covers 16 residues. CDR3 in DNA: TGTGCCAGCAGCCCCCAAAGAGTGCACCCAATGGAGACCCAGTACTTC. It encodes CASSPQRVHPMETQYF.

This clone was seen once. This rearrangement joins TRBV6-4 to TRBJ2-3; 7 bases fit TRBD2. V was clipped by 2 bases and J by 2 bases; unmatched bases: 4. The CDR3 contains 15 residues. The germline gives CDR1 MRHNA, CDR2 SNTAGT. DNA of the CDR3: TGTGCCAGCAGTGACATCGGGGGGAACACAGATACGCAGTATTTT. Amino acid sequence: CASSDIGGNTDTQYF.

The rearrangement uses TRBV11-2 and TRBJ2-1; 11 bases are a match to TRBD2. The ends lost 0 bases at V and 6 bases at J; junction bases unmatched: 1. The CDR3 spans 15 residues. Germline V gene sequence: CDR1 SGHAT, CDR2 FQNNGV. CDR3 protein: CASSLELAGVNEQFF. CDR3 in DNA: TGTGCCAGCAGCTTAGAACTAGCGGGAGTCAATGAGCAGTTCTTC.

J is TRBJ2-7 and V is TRBV29-1, with 7 bases fitting TRBD2. CDR3 length: 14 residues. Germline V gene sequence: CDR1 SQVTM, CDR2 ANQGSEA. J gave up 6 bases and V 4 bases, and 12 bases lay outside the gene matches. The CDR3 spells CSVGYGLVGGEQYF. CDR3 DNA sequence: TGCAGCGTTGGATACGGACTAGTCGGCGGCGAGCAGTACTTC.

A note on this clone: Relative to the germline gene, one junction end is altered; a read error may explain this. J is TRBJ2-7 and V is TRBV5-5; D unresolved. The CDR3 runs 12 residues. The germline V gene has CDR1 SGHKS and CDR2 YYEKEE (reference sequence). Here the CDR3 DNA reads TGTGCCAGCAGCTTGATTGGTCGGAAATTTGGGTTC. Protein: CASSLIGRKFGF.

The chain recombines TRBV30 with TRBJ1-1, with 7 positions matching TRBD1. V lost 3 bases to trimming and J lost 10 bases; unmatched junction nucleotides: 8. Per the germline V gene, CDR1 is GTSNPN and CDR2 is SVGIG (reference sequence). CDR3 length: 12 residues. This chain's CDR3 is CAWRSGQERAFF. Here the CDR3 DNA reads TGTGCCTGGAGGTCAGGACAGGAGAGAGCTTTCTTT.

The chain has TRBV5-1 and TRBJ2-3; 8 nucleotides align to TRBD2. From germline, CDR1 is SGHRS and CDR2 YFSETQ. The CDR3 sequence is 18 residues long. After removal of 4 bases from V and 4 bases from J, the junction contained 17 bases not matched to a gene. CDR3 amino acids: CASSQKMTGTRGADTQYF. The CDR3 coding sequence is TGCGCCAGCAGCCAAAAAATGACCGGGACTAGGGGCGCAGATACGCAGTATTTT.

For the CDR3, the DNA is TGTGCCAGCAGTTACCGACTAGCGGGGGAGCTCTATGAGCAGTTCTTC. This sequence encodes CASSYRLAGELYEQFF. The gene calls are TRBV28 and TRBJ2-1; 12 bases match TRBD2. There are 16 residues in the CDR3. Germline CDR1 MDHEN, CDR2 SYDVKM. With 4 bases clipped from V and 8 bases from J, the junction kept 9 bases outside the gene matches.

V usage is TRBV9 and J usage is TRBJ1-1, with a possible D match to TRBD1 (5 bases). Germline assignment: CDR1 SGDLS and CDR2 YYNGEE. V was clipped by 0 bases and J by 1 base, with 10 bases between them. CDR3 length: 15 amino acids. The CDR3 spells CASSVGGPSNTEAFF. Here the CDR3 DNA reads TGTGCCAGCAGCGTAGGGGGACCCTCGAACACTGAAGCTTTCTTT. Complete variable domain (other parts from reference TRBV9 and TRBJ1-1): DSGVTQTPKHLITATGQRVTLRCSPRSGDLSVYWYQQSLDQGLQFLIQYYNGEERAKGNILERFSAQQFPDLHSELNLSSLELGDSALYFCASSVGGPSNTEAFFGQGTRLTVV.

The rearrangement joins TRBV5-1 to TRBJ2-5, with a possible D match to TRBD1 (5 bases). This CDR3 has 15 amino acids. Germline values: CDR1 SGHRS, CDR2 YFSETQ. V lost 0 bases and J 2 bases, leaving 11 bases between the germline ends. The CDR3 nucleotides are TGCGCCAGCAGCTTGGAGCAGACAGTGCAAGAGACCCAGTACTTC. Its translation: CASSLEQTVQETQYF.

DNA of the CDR3: TGTGCCAGCTCACCTTCGTTAAAGGCTAGCGGCTACGAGCAGTACTTC. This gives the protein CASSPSLKASGYEQYF. The V gene is TRBV18, the J gene TRBJ2-7, with TRBD2 matching 7 bases. After removal of 3 bases from V and 3 bases from J, the junction contained 11 bases not matched to a gene. The CDR3 loop spans 16 amino acids. Germline CDR1 reads KGHSH; CDR2 reads LQKENI.

This chain links TRBV6-4 with TRBJ2-2; 8 bases agree with TRBD1. V shed 3 bases and J 7 bases; nucleotides not matched to a gene: 4. CDR1 and CDR2 from the germline V gene are MRHNA and SNTAGT. The CDR3 is 14 amino acids. CDR3 protein: CASSESGGFGELFF. The CDR3 DNA follows: TGTGCCAGCAGTGAATCAGGGGGCTTCGGGGAGCTGTTTTTT.

The chain is built from TRBV5-6 and TRBJ1-5; TRBD1 aligns across 8 bases. Per the germline V gene, CDR1 is SGHDT and CDR2 is YYEEEE. The CDR3 is made up of 16 amino acids. J was trimmed by 3 bases and V by 2 bases; bases with no gene match: 7. The CDR3 sequence is CASSLATGASNQPQHF. The DNA for the CDR3 is TGTGCCAGCAGCTTAGCGACAGGGGCTTCCAATCAGCCCCAGCATTTT.

This clone was counted a single time. The chain carries TRBV5-1 and TRBJ2-5; TRBD1 matches at 7 bases. Germline V gives CDR1 SGHRS, CDR2 YFSETQ. With V trimmed by 5 bases and J by 2 bases, 9 bases remained unmatched. The CDR3 is 15 amino acids. The CDR3 reads CASRLAGGQQETQYF. As DNA, the CDR3 is TGCGCCAGCAGACTGGCAGGGGGACAACAAGAGACCCAGTACTTC.

The V call is TRBV6-4, the J call TRBJ2-7; no clear D gene. V was pared by 6 bases and J by 2 bases, with 17 bases between. Looked up from germline, CDR1 is MRHNA and CDR2 is SNTAGT. This CDR3 is built from 15 residues. The CDR3 here is CASRPPWAITYEQYF. The CDR3 region has the DNA TGTGCCAGCAGACCGCCCTGGGCTATCACCTACGAGCAGTACTTC.

V is TRBV28 and J is TRBJ1-5, with TRBD1 as a possible D gene (6 bases). The CDR3 runs to 14 residues. V lost 4 bases and J lost 4, with 11 bases in between. CDR1 MDHEN and CDR2 SYDVKM come from the germline V gene. CDR3 DNA sequence: TGTGCCAGCAGTTATGGGACACTTAATCAGCCCCAGCATTTT. Translation gives CASSYGTLNQPQHF.

CDR3 protein: CAWSVIGTRGNTIYF. CDR3 DNA: TGTGCCTGGAGTGTAATCGGGACCCGTGGAAACACCATATATTTT. This chain uses TRBV30 with TRBJ1-3; perhaps TRBD1 as D (5 bases). Germline V gene lookup returns CDR1 GTSNPN and CDR2 SVGIG (reference sequence). Trimming removed 0 bases at V and 3 bases at J, with 12 bases between. The CDR3 contains 15 residues.

The J gene is TRBJ2-7, the V gene TRBV28, with no clear D. Looked up from germline, CDR1 is MDHEN and CDR2 is SYDVKM. The CDR3 has 11 amino acids. Trimming took 6 bases from V and 0 from J, leaving 3 bases between them. In DNA, the CDR3 is TGTGCCAGCAGGGCCTCCTACGAGCAGTACTTC. It translates to CASRASYEQYF.

V gene TRBV11-2 combines with J gene TRBJ2-2; 9 bases match TRBD2. This CDR3 has 17 residues. Germline V gene lookup returns CDR1 SGHAT and CDR2 FQNNGV. V shed 0 bases, J shed 4 bases, and the junction held 6 bases outside the gene matches. The CDR3 loop reads CASSLESLAGRTGELFF. The CDR3 DNA reads TGTGCCAGCAGCTTAGAGTCACTAGCGGGCCGCACCGGGGAGCTGTTTTTT. Using reference TRBV11-2 and TRBJ2-2 for the parts outside the CDR3, the full variable domain is EAGVAQSPRYKIIEKRQSVAFWCNPISGHATLYWYQQILGQGPKLLIQFQNNGVVDDSQLPKDRFSAERLKGVDSTLKIQPAKLEDSAVYLCASSLESLAGRTGELFFGEGSRLTVL.